A selection of T cell receptor beta chains follows, all from one sample in a study of blood T cell repertoires in COVID-19. TCRdb's copy holds only in-frame clones and misses some; the assay was immunoSEQ multiplex PCR. The sample yields under 150,000 clones, about 85% seen once. The sequenced material came from peripheral blood. The source is an older woman with COVID-19, enrolled during active disease. CDR3s include the opening cysteine and the closing phenylalanine or tryptophan. The D gene is left open where the match is weak. Expanded clones are given a class, and other clones once, few, many or no size at all.

v_call	clone_size	d_call	j_call	cdr3_nt	cdr3_aa
TRBV27	NA	TRBD1	TRBJ1-2	TGTGCCAGCAGTTTCACAATCCAGTCACCGGGACAGGGGATTTCTAACTATGGCTACACCTTC	CASSFTIQSPGQGISNYGYTF
TRBV5-1	NA	TRBD1	TRBJ1-6	TGCGCCAGCAGTCGTAGTCAGGGGGCATCAAATTCACCCCTCCACTTT	CASSRSQGASNSPLHF
TRBV5-1	NA	NA	TRBJ2-5	TGCGCCAGCAGCTTGGAAGGAATAGCCCAAGAGACCCAGTACTTC	CASSLEGIAQETQYF
TRBV29-1	NA	TRBD2	TRBJ2-7	TGCAGCGTGGGTGGTGGACTAGCTAGCTCCTACGAGCAGTACTTC	CSVGGGLASSYEQYF
TRBV4-2	NA	TRBD2	TRBJ2-5	TGTGCCAGCAGCCTCGGACTAGCGGGGGGGCTTAGCCAAGAGACCCAGTACTTC	CASSLGLAGGLSQETQYF
TRBV2	NA	NA	TRBJ2-3	TGTGCCAGCACTAGAACAGATACGCAGTATTTT	CASTRTDTQYF
TRBV10-1	NA	TRBD1	TRBJ2-3	TGCGCCACCTACGGACAGGGGTGCTTCACAGATACGCAGTATTTT	CATYGQGCFTDTQYF
TRBV4-1	NA	TRBD1	TRBJ2-3	TGCGCCAGCAGCCAATCCCCCGGGACAGCTCGAGATACGCAGTATTTT	CASSQSPGTARDTQYF
TRBV18	NA	NA	TRBJ2-7	TGTGCCAGCTCACCACTCCGGGACACCGAAATTAACGAGCAGTACTTC	CASSPLRDTEINEQYF
TRBV5-1	NA	TRBD2	TRBJ2-5	TGCGCCAGCAGCAAAGAATGGGAGGGAGAGACCCAGTACTTC	CASSKEWEGETQYF
TRBV5-5	NA	NA	TRBJ2-5	TGTGCCAGCAGCTTCGTTCCGGGGTTGGAGACCCAGTACTTC	CASSFVPGLETQYF
TRBV19	NA	NA	TRBJ2-1	TGTGCCAGTAGTATGAATACAGGGTATGAGCAGTTCTTC	CASSMNTGYEQFF
TRBV5-4	NA	TRBD2	TRBJ2-2	TGTGCCAGCAGCTTACCGGGACTAGCTGCTAACACCGGGGAGCTGTTTTTT	CASSLPGLAANTGELFF
TRBV5-1	NA	NA	TRBJ2-7	TGCGCCAGCAGCTTGGATAAGAGGGCCGAGCAGTACTTC	CASSLDKRAEQYF
TRBV5-4	NA	NA	TRBJ1-1	TGTGCCAGCAGCTTGGTGGCAGGGAACACTGAAGCTTTCTTT	CASSLVAGNTEAFF
TRBV4-3	NA	NA	TRBJ1-6	TGCGCCAGCAGCCCAGGAGGGGCCAATTCACCCCTCCACTTT	CASSPGGANSPLHF
TRBV30	NA	NA	TRBJ1-5	TGTGCCTGGAGTAGTGGCAGGGGAAGAAATAGCAATCAGCCCCAGCATTTT	CAWSSGRGRNSNQPQHF
TRBV6-5	NA	TRBD1	TRBJ2-7	TGTGCCAGCAGTTACTCGAAGGGACAGGGTTACGAGCAGTACTTC	CASSYSKGQGYEQYF
TRBV19	NA	NA	TRBJ2-3	TGTGCCAGTAGTCACCGGACAGATACGCAGTATTTT	CASSHRTDTQYF
TRBV15	NA	TRBD2	TRBJ2-4	TGTGCCACCAGCAGCGGACTAGCCCTAAACATTCAGTACTTC	CATSSGLALNIQYF
TRBV28	NA	NA	TRBJ1-2	TGTGCCAGCAGTTTTGGCGACTCCTATGGCTACACCTTC	CASSFGDSYGYTF
TRBV27	NA	NA	TRBJ2-2	TGTGCCAGCAGTTCCCTGAACACCGGGGAGCTGTTTTTT	CASSSLNTGELFF
TRBV7-9	NA	TRBD1	TRBJ1-3	TGTGCCAGCAGCTCTCCCCCGATCCGGGACAGGGGAGGAAACACCATATATTTT	CASSSPPIRDRGGNTIYF
TRBV12-1	NA	NA	TRBJ2-4	TGTGCCAGCAGCTTTCGCAGGGGCAAAAACATTCAGTACTTC	CASSFRRGKNIQYF
TRBV11-2	NA	TRBD1	TRBJ1-6	TGTGCCAGCAGCTATGGGGGCCTCGGCGGCAGGGGGCGTAATTCACCCCTCCACTTT	CASSYGGLGGRGRNSPLHF
TRBV9	once	TRBD1	TRBJ1-6	TGTGCCAGCAGCGTAGAGGGGTCTGGGACAGTTAATTCACCCCTCCACTTT	CASSVEGSGTVNSPLHF
TRBV7-9	NA	NA	TRBJ2-2	TGTGCCAGCAGCTTAAGGGAGGCACAGACGAACACCGGGGAGCTGTTTTTT	CASSLREAQTNTGELFF
TRBV19	NA	TRBD1	TRBJ2-1	TGTGCCAGTAGTATTACCGGGACAGGGGACAATGAGCAGTTCTTC	CASSITGTGDNEQFF
TRBV10-3	NA	TRBD1	TRBJ1-1	TGTGCCGGGGGACAGGGCACTGAAGCTTTCTTT	CAGGQGTEAFF
TRBV11-2	NA	NA	TRBJ1-2	TGTGCCAGCAGCATAGGGGCGCGAACTGATGGCTACACCTTC	CASSIGARTDGYTF
TRBV7-3	NA	TRBD1	TRBJ1-3	TGTGCCAGCAGCTTGGGACAGCCTGGAAACACCATATATTTT	CASSLGQPGNTIYF
TRBV6-5	NA	NA	TRBJ1-3	TGTGCCAGCAGTTACGGTTCAGGGTTTGCAAACACCATATATTTT	CASSYGSGFANTIYF
TRBV2	once	TRBD1	TRBJ2-1	TGTGCCAGCAGGAATACCGGGACAGGGGCTAATGAGCAGTTCTTC	CASRNTGTGANEQFF
TRBV4-3	NA	NA	TRBJ2-1	TGCGCCAGCAGCCAAGATGTCAGTCAAACCTACAATGAGCAGTTCTTC	CASSQDVSQTYNEQFF
TRBV19	NA	NA	TRBJ1-1	TGTGCCAGTAGTATTTTATTTAATGGGCTGAGGAACACTGAAGCTTTCTTT	CASSILFNGLRNTEAFF
TRBV7-7	once	TRBD2	TRBJ2-1	TGTGCTAGCAGCCCTAGGACTAGCGGGAGATTCTACAATGAGCAGTTCTTC	CASSPRTSGRFYNEQFF